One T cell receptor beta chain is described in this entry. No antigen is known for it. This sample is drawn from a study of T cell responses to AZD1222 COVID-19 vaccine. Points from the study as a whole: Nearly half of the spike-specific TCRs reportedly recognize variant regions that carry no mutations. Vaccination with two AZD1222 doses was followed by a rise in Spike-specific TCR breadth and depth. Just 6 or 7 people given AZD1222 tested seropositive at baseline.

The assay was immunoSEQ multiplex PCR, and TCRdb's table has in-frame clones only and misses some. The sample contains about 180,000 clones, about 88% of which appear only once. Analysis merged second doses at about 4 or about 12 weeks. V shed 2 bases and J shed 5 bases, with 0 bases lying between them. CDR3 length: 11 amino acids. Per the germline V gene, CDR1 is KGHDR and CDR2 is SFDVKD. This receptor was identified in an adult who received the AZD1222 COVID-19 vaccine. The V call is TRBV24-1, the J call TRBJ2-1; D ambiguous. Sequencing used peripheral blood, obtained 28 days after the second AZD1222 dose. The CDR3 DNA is TGTGCCACCAGTGATTACAATGAGCAGTTCTTC. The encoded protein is CATSDYNEQFF.